Following are 12 T cell receptor beta chains from one sample sequenced in a study of blood T cell repertoires in COVID-19. The assay was immunoSEQ multiplex PCR, and TCRdb's table has in-frame clones only and misses some. The table shows 100,000 to 150,000 clones, with 80% to 85% occurring only once. Sequences were obtained from peripheral blood. These receptors were taken from a woman between 45 and 60 years old with acute or convalescent COVID-19.

This rearrangement joins TRBV5-5 to TRBJ2-3, with a weak D call TRBD2 (7 bases). The CDR3 length is 16 residues. V lost 2 bases to trimming and J lost 3 bases, with 16 bases between them. Looked up from germline, CDR1 is SGHKS and CDR2 is YYEKEE (reference sequence). The CDR3 loop is CASSFRGGERTDTQYF. As DNA, the CDR3 is TGTGCCAGCAGCTTTCGAGGGGGGGAGAGAACAGATACGCAGTATTTT.

V and J are TRBV15 and TRBJ1-2; D is unclear. CDR3 size: 15 residues. Germline CDR1 LNHNV, CDR2 YYDKDF (reference sequence). Trimming took 0 bases from V and 4 from J, leaving 12 bases between them. Here the CDR3 reads CATSRDGEVIYGYTF. DNA of the CDR3: TGTGCCACCAGCAGAGATGGGGAGGTCATCTATGGCTACACCTTC.

The DNA of the CDR3 is TGTGCCAGCAGTGGGACACCTAACACTGAAGCTTTCTTT. It specifies CASSGTPNTEAFF. The chain carries TRBV6-2 or TRBV6-3 and TRBJ1-1; TRBD1 might be the D (6 bases). Between the trimmed V and J ends, which lost 5 bases and 2 bases, there was a span of 9 bases. CDR1 MNHEY and CDR2 SVGEGT come from the germline V gene. This CDR3 is 13 amino acids long.

The chain has TRBV6-5 and TRBJ2-3; the D gene is possibly TRBD2 (6 bases). Deletions cut 4 bases from V and 3 bases from J, with 11 bases between. This CDR3 contains 14 residues. Germline V lookup: CDR1 MNHEY, CDR2 SVGAGI. CDR3 bases: TGTGCCAGCAGTTTCCAGGGAGGAACAGATACGCAGTATTTT. Translating it yields CASSFQGGTDTQYF.

V gene TRBV5-8 combines with J gene TRBJ2-7; D remains unclear. Per the germline V gene, CDR1 is SGHTS and CDR2 is YDEGEE. The CDR3 sequence is 12 residues long. V lost 4 bases and J 6 bases, leaving 11 bases between the germline ends. In nucleotides, the CDR3 is TGTGCCAGCAGCCCGTGGGCAGGCGAGCAGTACTTC. The encoded protein is CASSPWAGEQYF. Filled out from reference TRBV5-8 and TRBJ2-7, the complete variable domain reads EAGVTQSPTHLIKTRGQQATLRCSPISGHTSVYWYQQALGLGLQFLLWYDEGEERNRGNFPPRFSGRQFPNYSSELNVNALELEDSALYLCASSPWAGEQYFGPGTRLTVT.

The CDR3 DNA reads as TGTGCCAGCTCACCACGAGTAGCGGGAGAATCCGAGCAGTACTTC. This encodes CASSPRVAGESEQYF. The rearrangement links TRBV18 to TRBJ2-7; TRBD2 agrees at 9 bases. With 1 base clipped from V and 6 bases from J, the junction kept 7 bases outside the gene matches. This CDR3 has 15 amino acids. Germline CDR1 and CDR2: KGHSH and LQKENI.

The V gene is TRBV5-1, the J gene TRBJ2-7; the match to TRBD2 covers 10 bases. Germline CDR1 SGHRS, CDR2 YFSETQ. CDR3 size: 15 residues. With V trimmed by 4 bases and J by 2 bases, 6 bases remained unmatched. The CDR3 sequence: CASSPGLAGAYEQYF. DNA of the CDR3: TGCGCCAGCAGCCCGGGGCTAGCGGGAGCCTACGAGCAGTACTTC.

V usage is TRBV2 and J usage is TRBJ2-6; D gene unclear. The CDR3 is made up of 17 amino acids. The germline V and J ends were trimmed by 3 bases and 0 bases, with 12 bases remaining between them. In germline, CDR1 is SNHLY, CDR2 FYNNEI. The CDR3 reads CASSDNPESSGANVLTF. DNA for the CDR3: TGTGCCAGCAGTGATAATCCCGAGAGCTCTGGGGCCAACGTCCTGACTTTC.

The V gene is TRBV2, the J gene TRBJ2-1; a possible D gene is TRBD2 (5 bases). The CDR3 is 14 amino acids. Per the germline V gene, CDR1 is SNHLY and CDR2 is FYNNEI. Trimming pared 6 bases from V and 9 bases from J, leaving 18 bases between. CDR3 sequence: CASRKGAVGGEQFF. CDR3 bases: TGTGCCAGCAGGAAAGGAGCGGTAGGTGGTGAGCAGTTCTTC. Complete variable domain (other parts from reference TRBV2 and TRBJ2-1): EPEVTQTPSHQVTQMGQEVILRCVPISNHLYFYWYRQILGQKVEFLVSFYNNEISEKSEIFDDQFSVERPDGSNFTLKIRSTKLEDSAMYFCASRKGAVGGEQFFGPGTRLTVL.

CDR3 coding DNA: TGTGCCAGCAGTGTGGCTAGCGGGGGCTGGGAGCTGTTTTTT. It is translated as CASSVASGGWELFF. The V and J genes are TRBV2 and TRBJ2-2; 10 nucleotides line up with TRBD2. CDR1 is SNHLY and CDR2 is FYNNEI in the germline V gene. The CDR3 spans 14 residues. V shed 4 bases and J 9 bases; nucleotides not matched to a gene: 5.

J is TRBJ2-3 and V is TRBV24-1; 11 bases agree with TRBD2. The V gene end was trimmed by 8 bases and the J gene end by 4 bases; junction bases not matched to a gene: 4. The CDR3 is 14 amino acids. The germline gives CDR1 KGHDR, CDR2 SFDVKD. The CDR3, as DNA: TGTGCCACCACGACTAGCGGGATGGCAGATACGCAGTATTTT. The encoded protein is CATTTSGMADTQYF.

V usage is TRBV27 and J usage is TRBJ1-2; 8 bases align to TRBD1. Germline V lookup: CDR1 MNHEY, CDR2 SMNVEV (reference sequence). The CDR3 spans 13 residues. The V and J ends lost 5 bases and 5 bases, in that order; junction bases with no gene match: 4. CDR3 sequence reads: CASSRQGLYGYTF. The CDR3, as DNA: TGTGCCAGCAGTCGACAGGGGTTGTATGGCTACACCTTC.